One sample yielded the 18 T cell receptor beta chains listed below, sequenced in a study of blood T cell repertoires in COVID-19. Sequencing used immunoSEQ multiplex PCR; TCRdb keeps in-frame clones, though not all of them. Among around 250,000 clones, around 90% were seen once, and the ten largest hold about 0.7%. The sequenced sample consisted of peripheral blood. The receptor set was obtained from a human donor in a cohort sampled during active COVID-19.

The rearrangement uses TRBV2 and TRBJ1-5; possibly TRBD1 for D (6 bases). Germline V CDR1 and CDR2: SNHLY, FYNNEI. V was clipped by 6 bases and J by 4 bases, with 10 bases between them. The CDR3 extends over 13 amino acids. The CDR3 nucleotides read TGTGCCAGCAGCCGCGGACAGAATCAGCCCCAGCATTTT. Translating it yields CASSRGQNQPQHF.

The V call is TRBV5-6, the J call TRBJ1-2; D is uncertain. The CDR3 covers 15 residues. Germline CDR1 and CDR2: SGHDT and YYEEEE. The V gene lost 4 bases and the J gene lost 8 bases, with 21 bases spanning the gap. CDR3 sequence (DNA): TGTGCCAGCAGCCCCAAAAATTACGGGGTGATCGGCTACACCTTC. This codes for CASSPKNYGVIGYTF.

The V and J genes are TRBV18 and TRBJ2-1; 8 bases are a match to TRBD1. The germline V gene has CDR1 KGHSH and CDR2 LQKENI. The CDR3 sequence is 15 residues long. J lost 7 bases, V lost 2 bases, and 7 bases had no gene match. CDR3 coding DNA: TGTGCCAGCTCACCAGAACTAAGACAGGGGAATGAGCAGTTCTTC. It specifies CASSPELRQGNEQFF.

The rearrangement links TRBV19 to TRBJ1-3; D not resolved. Germline CDR1 reads LNHDA; CDR2 reads SQIVND (reference sequence). Trimming stripped 8 bases from V and 2 bases from J, with 7 bases between. The CDR3 consists of 12 residues. The CDR3: CASASTGNTIYF. As DNA, the CDR3 is TGTGCCAGTGCAAGCACTGGAAACACCATATATTTT.

In its sample, this clone was seen once. J is TRBJ2-1 and V is TRBV18; TRBD2 aligns across 12 bases. The CDR3 length is 18 residues. Germline V gives CDR1 KGHSH, CDR2 LQKENI. J lost 0 bases, V lost 3 bases, and 6 bases had no gene match. CDR3 region: CASSPGTSGLSSYNEQFF. The CDR3 region has the DNA TGTGCCAGCTCACCCGGGACTAGCGGGTTGAGCTCCTACAATGAGCAGTTCTTC. The variable domain in full, with the rest retrieved from reference TRBV18 and TRBJ2-1, is NAGVMQNPRHLVRRRGQEARLRCSPMKGHSHVYWYRQLPEEGLKFMVYLQKENIIDESGMPKERFSAEFPKEGPSILRIQQVVRGDSAAYFCASSPGTSGLSSYNEQFFGPGTRLTVL.

The chain recombines TRBV6-2 or TRBV6-3 with TRBJ2-7; tentatively, D is TRBD2 (6 bases). Germline V lookup: CDR1 MNHEY, CDR2 SVGEGT. V lost 0 bases and J lost 4, with 25 bases in between. This CDR3 comprises 19 residues. The CDR3 spells CASSYSIREVGLKRYEQYF. The CDR3, as DNA: TGTGCCAGCAGTTACTCGATACGGGAAGTCGGACTAAAGAGGTACGAGCAGTACTTC.

The chain has TRBV30 and TRBJ1-1; 9 bases are a match to TRBD1. V dropped 0 bases and J dropped 3; count of bases not matched to a gene: 8. CDR3 length: 16 residues. The germline CDR1 and CDR2 sequences are GTSNPN and SVGIG (reference sequence). In DNA, the CDR3 is TGTGCCTGGAGTGTACTAGGGACAGGGCGGTACACTGAAGCTTTCTTT. Translated, it gives CAWSVLGTGRYTEAFF.

V gene TRBV13 combines with J gene TRBJ1-2; 8 bases align to TRBD1. Germline values: CDR1 PRHDT, CDR2 FYEKMQ (reference sequence). This CDR3 region has 13 residues. V shed 5 bases and J 6 bases; nucleotides not matched to a gene: 5. The CDR3 here is CASSDRGVDGYTF. DNA for the CDR3: TGTGCCAGCAGCGACAGGGGTGTGGATGGCTACACCTTC.

J is TRBJ2-7 and V is TRBV6-5; D is unclear. This CDR3 is 14 amino acids long. Germline loops: CDR1 MNHEY, CDR2 SVGAGI. The ends were cut back, 0 bases at V and 3 bases at J, with 9 bases in the middle. CDR3 sequence: CASSYSGSNYEQYF. The CDR3 DNA sequence: TGTGCCAGCAGTTACTCGGGCAGTAACTACGAGCAGTACTTC.

This chain links TRBV27 with TRBJ2-7, with D unresolved. This CDR3 region has 14 residues. Trimming took off 1 base at V and 3 bases at J, with 10 bases between the two ends. Per the germline V gene, CDR1 is MNHEY and CDR2 is SMNVEV (reference sequence). CDR3 bases: TGTGCCAGCAGTTTATGGGCAGAGAGCTACGAGCAGTACTTC. This encodes CASSLWAESYEQYF.

The rearrangement uses TRBV7-2 and TRBJ1-5; D is perhaps TRBD1 (6 bases). The V gene lost 4 bases and the J gene lost 5 bases, with 12 bases spanning the gap. The CDR3 runs 14 residues. In germline, CDR1 is SGHTA, CDR2 FQGNSA. The CDR3 sequence is CASSSHRDDQPQHF. CDR3 nucleotides: TGTGCCAGCAGCTCTCACAGGGACGATCAGCCCCAGCATTTT.

The chain recombines TRBV27 with TRBJ1-2, with D perhaps matching TRBD1 (5 bases). The CDR3 covers 13 residues. V lost 6 bases and J 8 bases, leaving 16 bases between the germline ends. CDR1 MNHEY and CDR2 SMNVEV come from the germline V gene (reference sequence). The CDR3 sequence is CASSPLGGDGYTF. CDR3 bases: TGTGCCAGCAGCCCCCTGGGAGGGGACGGCTACACCTTC.

The chain combines TRBV6-1 with TRBJ2-5; 12 nucleotides align to TRBD2. The V gene end was trimmed by 4 bases and the J gene end by 4 bases; junction bases not matched to a gene: 7. This CDR3 has 16 residues. Germline V CDR1 and CDR2: MNHNS, SASEGT. The CDR3 is CASSATTSGGGETQYF. The CDR3 DNA reads TGTGCCAGCAGTGCCACGACTAGCGGGGGTGGAGAGACCCAGTACTTC.

This sequence joins TRBV5-4 and TRBJ1-2; D is possibly TRBD1 (6 bases). The germline CDR1 and CDR2 sequences are SGHNT and YYREEE (reference sequence). The CDR3 spans 16 residues. Trimming removed 0 bases from V and 3 bases from J, with 15 bases in between. CDR3 in DNA: TGTGCCAGCAGCTTGGCAGGGGCAGCCGGGGACTATGGCTACACCTTC. As protein: CASSLAGAAGDYGYTF. Combining the CDR3 with reference TRBV5-4 and TRBJ1-2 gives the whole variable domain ETGVTQSPTHLIKTRGQQVTLRCSSQSGHNTVSWYQQALGQGPQFIFQYYREEENGRGNFPPRFSGLQFPNYSSELNVNALELDDSALYLCASSLAGAAGDYGYTFGSGTRLTVV.

This sequence joins TRBV5-4 and TRBJ2-7, with D hard to call. Trimming took off 4 bases at V and 0 bases at J, with 8 bases between the two ends. The CDR3 length is 13 residues. Germline values: CDR1 SGHNT, CDR2 YYREEE (reference sequence). The CDR3 spells CASSTRPSYEQYF. CDR3 nucleotide sequence: TGTGCCAGCAGCACTCGCCCCTCCTACGAGCAGTACTTC.

This chain connects TRBV3-1 (or the pseudogene TRBV3-2) to TRBJ2-7; D gene unclear. This CDR3 spans 13 amino acids. Trimming took off 0 bases at V and 6 bases at J, with 9 bases between the two ends. The germline V gene encodes CDR1 LGHDT and CDR2 YNNKEL (reference sequence). The CDR3 DNA follows: TGTGCCAGCAGCCAAGACGGTTATACCGAGCAGTACTTC. Translating it yields CASSQDGYTEQYF.

V gene TRBV7-6 combines with J gene TRBJ2-1, with TRBD2 matching over 9 bases. This CDR3 spans 15 amino acids. Germline CDR1 is SGHVS and CDR2 is FNYEAQ. Germline trimming cut 5 bases from V and 3 bases from J; bases unmatched to any gene: 5. CDR3 region: CASSRTSDIYNEQFF. In nucleotides, the CDR3 is TGTGCCAGCAGCCGGACTAGCGATATCTACAATGAGCAGTTCTTC.

The chain employs TRBV27 and TRBJ2-7, with 7 bases that match TRBD1. Germline V gene sequence: CDR1 MNHEY, CDR2 SMNVEV (reference sequence). Trimming at V came to 5 bases and at J to 8 bases, leaving 9 bases not matched to a gene. The CDR3 totals 13 residues. DNA for the CDR3: TGTGCCAGCAGTCCGTTACAGGGGATCAAGCAGTACTTC. It encodes CASSPLQGIKQYF.